This TCR beta chain was obtained from a study of cytomegalovirus exposure and HLA in healthy donors. The primer mix had 60 Vbeta and 13 Jbeta primers. In the original workflow: An analysis performed later counted 72 million or so unique TCR beta chains (roughly 11 million of them shared). Only in-frame clones appear in the TCRdb table, and some are missing; sequencing was by immunoSEQ multiplex PCR. From that table come the V and J calls and clone size; the DNA was used to work out D and trimming. The sample contains 100,000 to 150,000 clones, about 80% of which appear only once. The table lists this clone with a few counts. The clonotype comes from a woman between 45 and 60 years old in good health and CMV-seropositive. The specimen sequenced was PBMCs.

The CDR3 region is CASSFGGPWETQYF. Written as DNA, the CDR3 is TGTGCCAGCTCATTCGGCGGTCCGTGGGAGACCCAGTACTTC. The chain is built from TRBV18 and TRBJ2-5; D remains ambiguous. V shed 5 bases and J shed 5 bases, with 15 bases lying between them. This CDR3 comprises 14 residues. CDR1 is KGHSH, CDR2 LQKENI, per germline.